The present T cell receptor beta chain was sequenced within a study of T cell changes during pregnancy in multiple sclerosis. Repertoires were generated with immunoSEQ multiplex PCR, while TCRdb's copy carries only in-frame clones and drops some. The sample carries about 68,000 clones, approximately 90% recorded once. The receptor comes from a female donor with multiple sclerosis, enrolled in a pregnancy study. Here the sequenced sample was peripheral blood, taken in the third trimester of pregnancy.

The CDR3 region is CASSSFSGNTIYF. CDR3 coding DNA: TGCGCCAGCAGCTCCTTCTCCGGAAACACCATATATTTT. The gene calls are TRBV4-3 and TRBJ1-3; D gene ambiguous. The CDR3 totals 13 residues. Germline CDR1 reads LGHNA; CDR2 reads YSLEER. V shed 5 bases and J shed 4 bases, with 9 bases lying between them.